These T cell receptor beta chains were read from a single sample in a study of cytomegalovirus exposure and HLA in healthy donors. The data were produced by immunoSEQ multiplex PCR, yet TCRdb's version contains in-frame clones alone and is incomplete. The sample holds 100,000 or so clones; 60% to 85% are singletons and the top ten take 10%. Specimen: PBMCs. The receptors here all came from a man in his fifties or sixties in good health and CMV-seronegative. Each CDR3 is given with its conserved first and last residue. Fields, in order: D gene, V gene, J gene, clone size, CDR3 DNA, CDR3 protein. D genes are given only for firm matches. Only some rows state a clone size, as once, few, many or a class for expanded clones.

.	TRBV7-8	TRBJ2-2	few	TGTGCCAGCAGCTTAAGAGGGAACACCGGGGAGCTGTTTTTT	CASSLRGNTGELFF
TRBD1	TRBV10-3	TRBJ1-6	few	TGTGCCATACGGGACAGAGTTAATTCACCCCTCCACTTT	CAIRDRVNSPLHF
.	TRBV5-1	TRBJ1-2	.	TGCGCCAGCAGCTTCGACAGTAACTATGGCTACACCTTC	CASSFDSNYGYTF
TRBD1	TRBV5-1	TRBJ2-1	few	TGCGCCAGCGATACAGGGGCCTCCGTTCGGAGCAATGAGCAGTTCTTC	CASDTGASVRSNEQFF
.	TRBV9	TRBJ2-5	.	TGTGCCAGCAGCGTAGTGGGACACCTGGGGGAGACCCAGTACTTC	CASSVVGHLGETQYF
.	TRBV30	TRBJ1-2	.	TGTGCCTGGAGTGTGCAAGGGGCTTCGCACTATGGCTACACCTTC	CAWSVQGASHYGYTF
.	TRBV4-2	TRBJ1-2	.	TGTGCCAGCAGCCAAAATCTAAACTATGGCTACACCTTC	CASSQNLNYGYTF
TRBD2	TRBV28	TRBJ2-5	.	TGTGCCAGCAGTGGTCTGGGCGGGAGGCCCCAAGAGACCCAGTACTTC	CASSGLGGRPQETQYF
TRBD1	TRBV19	TRBJ1-5	.	TGTGCCAGTAGTGCGGGGACAGGGGCGAGCAATCAGCCCCAGCATTTT	CASSAGTGASNQPQHF
.	TRBV27	TRBJ2-2	.	TGTGCCAGCAGTTTATTAAGGGGATCGGGCACACCCGGGGAGCTGTTTTTT	CASSLLRGSGTPGELFF
.	TRBV7-9	TRBJ2-2	.	TGTGCCAGCAGCTTTATTAGCGGCACCGGGGAGCTGTTTTTT	CASSFISGTGELFF
.	TRBV5-4	TRBJ1-1	.	TGTGCCAGCAGCGTAACAGGGACTGAAGCTTTCTTT	CASSVTGTEAFF
TRBD2	TRBV28	TRBJ2-3	.	TGTGCCAGCAGTTCGGGGGGGCTGCGGAAGGGTACGCAGTATTTT	CASSSGGLRKGTQYF
TRBD1	TRBV19	TRBJ1-2	.	TGTGCCATTGCGAAGTCGGGACAGCAAAACTATGGCTACACCTTC	CAIAKSGQQNYGYTF
.	TRBV25-1	TRBJ2-5	.	TGTGCCAGCAGTGAACAGGAGGTAGGAGAGACCCAGTACTTC	CASSEQEVGETQYF
.	TRBV28	TRBJ1-3	.	TGTGCCAGCAGTCCAACAGGGTACGGAAACACCATATATTTT	CASSPTGYGNTIYF
.	TRBV18	TRBJ1-6	.	TGTGCCAGCTCACCGGGGAGGGACCGGGGCAGACCCCTCCACTTT	CASSPGRDRGRPLHF
.	TRBV28	TRBJ1-1	.	TGTGCCAGCTTAATGAACACTGAAGCTTTCTTT	CASLMNTEAFF
.	TRBV19	TRBJ2-4	few	TGTGCCAGTAGTTTTCAGGGTCTAAACATTCAGTACTTC	CASSFQGLNIQYF
TRBD1	TRBV5-4	TRBJ1-2	once	TGTGCCAGCAGGTCGGACAGGGTCGGCTATGGCTACACCTTC	CASRSDRVGYGYTF
TRBD1	TRBV14	TRBJ2-2	.	TGTGCCAGCAGCTATTTGTCTGGACAGGGTTTCCCCGGGGAGCTGTTTTTT	CASSYLSGQGFPGELFF
.	TRBV7-2	TRBJ2-7	.	TGTGCCAGCAGCTTAGCGACAGTCCTCTCCTACGAGCAGTACTTC	CASSLATVLSYEQYF
TRBD1	TRBV11-2	TRBJ2-1	.	TGTGCCAGCAGCTATTGGACAGGGAGGTATGAGCAGTTCTTC	CASSYWTGRYEQFF
TRBD2	TRBV5-1	TRBJ2-3	.	TGCGCCAGCAGCCAGGGACTAGCGGGAGCAGCCGCAGATACGCAGTATTTT	CASSQGLAGAAADTQYF
TRBD1	TRBV6-6	TRBJ1-5	.	TGTGCCAGCAGGATCCAGGGGGTAAATCAGCCCCAGCATTTT	CASRIQGVNQPQHF
.	TRBV19	TRBJ2-5	.	TGTGCCAGTAGTAACCGACTACTGGGTTTGCGGGAGACCCAGTACTTC	CASSNRLLGLRETQYF
.	TRBV5-1	TRBJ2-3	.	TGCGCCAGCAGCCTTGGGGGGGGCCGAAGGACAGATACGCAGTATTTT	CASSLGGGRRTDTQYF
.	TRBV5-1	TRBJ2-2	.	TGCGCCAGCAGAGAGGCGGTCCTCGGTAACACCGGGGAGCTGTTTTTT	CASREAVLGNTGELFF
.	TRBV6-5	TRBJ2-3	.	TGTGCCAGCAGTTACGAGGGAGCCCCAGATACGCAGTATTTT	CASSYEGAPDTQYF
.	TRBV30	TRBJ1-1	.	TGTGCCTGGAGTGTAGGAGGGCAAGCTTTCTTT	CAWSVGGQAFF
TRBD2	TRBV7-2	TRBJ2-7	.	TGTGCCAGCAGCTTAGTGGGAGGCCTAGCGGGGGAGCAGTACTTC	CASSLVGGLAGEQYF
.	TRBV6-6	TRBJ1-1	few	TGTGCCAGCAGTTACGGGCGGGGGAACACTGAAGCTTTCTTT	CASSYGRGNTEAFF
TRBD1	TRBV15	TRBJ2-1	.	TGTGCCACCAGACCACGAACAGGGGGCGGTGAGCAGTTCTTC	CATRPRTGGGEQFF
.	TRBV7-2	TRBJ1-2	.	TGTGCCAGCAGCTTACAGGGAGGCTATGGCTACACCTTC	CASSLQGGYGYTF
.	TRBV18	TRBJ1-2	.	TGTGCCAGCTCACCGACCGGGACATCTGGCTACACCTTC	CASSPTGTSGYTF
TRBD2	TRBV5-1	TRBJ2-7	.	TGCGCCAGCAGCCTGAAGTTGGCCAGGGACCTAGCGGGGGCCCCCTCCTACGAGCAGTACTTC	CASSLKLARDLAGAPSYEQYF
TRBD2	TRBV18	TRBJ2-5	.	TGTGCCAGCTCGCCGGACTTCGGGAGGGGGGAGACCCAGTACTTC	CASSPDFGRGETQYF
TRBD1	TRBV25-1	TRBJ1-2	.	TGTGCCAGCAGTGAATACACGGGACAGGGGGATGGGGACTACACCTTC	CASSEYTGQGDGDYTF
.	TRBV6-5	TRBJ1-5	few	TGTGCCAGTGATACGAGGGATAGCAATCAGCCCCAGCATTTT	CASDTRDSNQPQHF
TRBD2	TRBV30	TRBJ2-3	.	TGTGCCTGGAGTGGGGCGGGAGACATCACAGATACGCAGTATTTT	CAWSGAGDITDTQYF
TRBD1	TRBV11-2	TRBJ2-1	.	TGTGCCAGCAGCCCAACCTCAGGGGGCAATGAGCAGTTCTTC	CASSPTSGGNEQFF
.	TRBV30	TRBJ2-7	.	TGTGCCTGGAGTGTACTCTCAGGGGGGCCGTCCTACGAGCAGTACTTC	CAWSVLSGGPSYEQYF
.	TRBV29-1	TRBJ2-1	.	TGCAGCGGTCGGGGCTCCTACAATGAGCAGTTCTTC	CSGRGSYNEQFF
TRBD2	TRBV29-1	TRBJ2-1	.	TGCAGCGTTGGCGGGGGTAGCGGGAGTCTCAATGAGCAGTTCTTC	CSVGGGSGSLNEQFF
.	TRBV30	TRBJ2-2	.	TGTGCCTGGAGGCCGACAGTGAACACCGGGGAGCTGTTTTTT	CAWRPTVNTGELFF
TRBD1	TRBV6-9	TRBJ2-3	.	TGTCCGGACAGGGCTACGGTAGATACGCAGTATTTT	CPDRATVDTQYF
TRBD2	TRBV23-1	TRBJ2-7	.	TGCGCCAGCAGTCGGACTAGCGGAACCTACGAGCAGTACTTC	CASSRTSGTYEQYF